A single sample is the source of the 32 T cell receptor beta chains below, sequenced in a study of cytomegalovirus exposure and HLA in healthy donors. Primers: 60 Vbeta forward and 13 Jbeta reverse. Method: immunoSEQ multiplex PCR; TCRdb's copy keeps in-frame clones and lacks some. The sample yields 200,000 to 300,000 clones, roughly 81% seen once. The sample taken for sequencing was PBMCs. These receptors were taken from a woman aged 40 to 49 in good health and CMV-seropositive.

The J gene is TRBJ1-2, the V gene TRBV5-6, with 12 bases aligning to TRBD1. This CDR3 has 14 residues. The J segment lost 5 bases and the V segment lost 5 bases, leaving 4 bases of the junction unmatched. In germline, CDR1 is SGHDT, CDR2 YYEEEE. The CDR3 sequence: CASRGTGGGYGYTF. DNA of the CDR3: TGTGCCAGCAGAGGGACAGGGGGCGGATATGGCTACACCTTC.

The V call is TRBV11-2, the J call TRBJ1-1, with D possibly matching TRBD1 (5 bases). In germline, CDR1 is SGHAT, CDR2 FQNNGV. The CDR3 totals 11 residues. V shed 7 bases and J shed 4 bases, with 7 bases lying between them. The CDR3 protein is CASTQGTEAFF. The CDR3 nucleotides read TGTGCCAGCACCCAGGGCACTGAAGCTTTCTTT.

This chain uses TRBV19 with TRBJ2-7, with D perhaps matching TRBD1 (5 bases). Germline CDR1 reads LNHDA; CDR2 reads SQIVND (reference sequence). V was cut by 0 bases and J by 2 bases, with 11 bases left in between. The CDR3 sequence is 15 residues long. CDR3 residues: CASSIDTQGTYEQYF. CDR3 bases: TGTGCCAGTAGTATAGATACCCAGGGAACCTACGAGCAGTACTTC.

The V gene is TRBV29-1, the J gene TRBJ2-5; 7 bases agree with TRBD1. The V gene's germline CDR1 is SQVTM and CDR2 ANQGSEA. CDR3 length equals 13 residues. With 4 bases clipped from V and 4 bases from J, the junction kept 6 bases outside the gene matches. CDR3 sequence (DNA): TGCAGCGTTGTGGGGCAGGGGGTAGAGACCCAGTACTTC. Protein product: CSVVGQGVETQYF. Filled out from reference TRBV29-1 and TRBJ2-5, the complete variable domain reads SAVISQKPSRDICQRGTSLTIQCQVDSQVTMMFWYRQQPGQSLTLIATANQGSEATYESGFVIDKFPISRPNLTFSTLTVSNMSPEDSSIYLCSVVGQGVETQYFGPGTRLLVL.

The V call is TRBV29-1, the J call TRBJ1-1; 8 bases are a match to TRBD1. With 8 bases clipped from V and 2 bases from J, the junction kept 4 bases outside the gene matches. CDR1 and CDR2 (germline): SQVTM, ANQGSEA. The CDR3 length is 12 residues. CDR3 region: CSTGQGNTEAFF. CDR3 sequence (DNA): TGCAGCACTGGACAGGGCAACACTGAAGCTTTCTTT.

This chain links TRBV13 with TRBJ2-1; D is perhaps TRBD2 (5 bases). The V gene lost 5 bases and the J gene lost 4 bases, with 15 bases spanning the gap. The CDR3 has 15 residues. Germline CDR1 reads PRHDT; CDR2 reads FYEKMQ (reference sequence). The CDR3 nucleotides read TGTGCCAGCAGCGGTCAGGACTCGCCTTACAATGAGCAGTTCTTC. It encodes CASSGQDSPYNEQFF.

The CDR3 nucleotides are TGTGCCAGTAGTATCGGGACAGAGGATCAGCCCCAGCATTTT. Amino acids: CASSIGTEDQPQHF. V is TRBV19 and J is TRBJ1-5, with 7 bases identical to TRBD1. The J segment lost 5 bases and the V segment lost 3 bases, leaving 4 bases of the junction unmatched. Germline values: CDR1 LNHDA, CDR2 SQIVND (reference sequence). The CDR3 totals 14 residues. Based on the CDR3 plus reference TRBV19 and TRBJ1-5, the full variable domain is DGGITQSPKYLFRKEGQNVTLSCEQNLNHDAMYWYRQDPGQGLRLIYYSQIVNDFQKGDIAEGYSVSREKKESFPLTVTSAQKNPTAFYLCASSIGTEDQPQHFGDGTRLSIL.

V gene TRBV28 combines with J gene TRBJ1-6, with D possibly matching TRBD1 (6 bases). The CDR3 has 15 amino acids. V was pared by 4 bases and J by 7 bases, with 14 bases between. Germline CDR1 reads MDHEN; CDR2 reads SYDVKM. CDR3 bases: TGTGCCAGCAGTTCTGGGGGGGGCTACAATTCACCCCTCCACTTT. It specifies CASSSGGGYNSPLHF.

This chain joins TRBV29-1 and TRBJ1-5, with a tentative D call TRBD1 (5 bases). The CDR3 totals 13 residues. V dropped 4 bases and J dropped 7 bases, with 14 bases sitting between them. Germline values: CDR1 SQVTM, CDR2 ANQGSEA. CDR3 nucleotides: TGCAGCGTTGTCGGGGGACTCGGACAGCCCCAGCATTTT. It codes for CSVVGGLGQPQHF.

The chain employs TRBV7-3 and TRBJ1-2; 7 bases match TRBD1. Germline CDR1 reads SGHTA; CDR2 reads FQGTGA. The CDR3 totals 14 residues. V shed 4 bases, J shed 6 bases, and the junction held 8 bases outside the gene matches. CDR3 nucleotides: TGTGCCAGCAGCTCGGGACAGCTGGGGGATGGCTACACCTTC. This translates into CASSSGQLGDGYTF.

The chain joins TRBV5-1 to TRBJ2-7; D might be TRBD1 (5 bases). The V gene lost 2 bases and the J gene lost 0 bases, with 12 bases spanning the gap. The CDR3 length is 15 residues. CDR1 and CDR2 (germline): SGHRS, YFSETQ. CDR3 loop: CASSLGQSSSYEQYF. The CDR3 DNA sequence: TGCGCCAGCAGCTTAGGACAATCGAGCTCCTACGAGCAGTACTTC.

This clone showed up just a few times. V and J are TRBV7-9 and TRBJ2-2; 8 positions agree with TRBD2. The ends lost 5 bases at V and 7 bases at J; junction bases unmatched: 6. Germline CDR1 is SEHNR and CDR2 is FQNEAQ (reference sequence). The CDR3 extends over 14 amino acids. The CDR3 reads CASSPGGRIGELFF. DNA for the CDR3: TGTGCCAGCAGCCCGGGAGGGAGAATCGGGGAGCTGTTTTTT.

V usage is TRBV5-1 and J usage is TRBJ2-2; TRBD1 matches 8 bases. The V gene's germline CDR1 is SGHRS and CDR2 YFSETQ. The CDR3 spans 14 residues. J gave up 7 bases and V 2 bases, and 4 bases lay outside the gene matches. The CDR3 loop is CASSFRQGIGELFF. The CDR3 region has the DNA TGCGCCAGCAGCTTCCGACAGGGGATCGGGGAGCTGTTTTTT.

The chain employs TRBV7-9 and TRBJ2-1; D ambiguous. This CDR3 is built from 12 residues. Germline lookup yields CDR1 SEHNR and CDR2 FQNEAQ (reference sequence). The ends were cut back, 3 bases at V and 8 bases at J, with 8 bases in the middle. The CDR3: CASSFQYHEQFF. Written as DNA, the CDR3 is TGTGCCAGCAGCTTCCAGTATCATGAGCAGTTCTTC.

This chain links TRBV6-1 with TRBJ2-5, with 9 positions matching TRBD1. V shed 6 bases and J 2 bases; nucleotides not matched to a gene: 4. The CDR3 sequence is 14 residues long. CDR1 is MNHNS and CDR2 is SASEGT in the germline V gene. Here the CDR3 reads CASSAGTGQETQYF. The DNA of the CDR3 is TGTGCCAGCAGCGCCGGGACAGGGCAAGAGACCCAGTACTTC.

The CDR3 coding sequence is TGTGCCAGTAGTACAGGGTTTGCTGGAAACACCATATATTTT. Translating gives CASSTGFAGNTIYF. This chain joins TRBV19 and TRBJ1-3, with D tentatively TRBD1 (5 bases). The V gene's germline CDR1 is LNHDA and CDR2 SQIVND (reference sequence). V lost 4 bases, J lost 2 bases, and 9 bases lay in between. The CDR3 has 14 amino acids.

This chain links TRBV2 with TRBJ1-5; 9 bases line up with TRBD1. V dropped 10 bases and J dropped 2; count of bases not matched to a gene: 9. CDR3 length equals 15 residues. Germline CDR1 SNHLY, CDR2 FYNNEI. CDR3 nucleotide sequence: TGTGCCATCGGAACAGGGGGCGCTGGCAATCAGCCCCAGCATTTT. Translated: CAIGTGGAGNQPQHF.

CDR3 sequence reads: CASSQSFGTEAFF. Here the CDR3 DNA reads TGTGCCAGCAGCCAATCCTTCGGCACTGAAGCTTTCTTT. This chain joins TRBV5-4 and TRBJ1-1; D gene unclear. Germline CDR1 and CDR2: SGHNT and YYREEE (reference sequence). V was shortened by 4 bases and J by 4 bases, with 11 bases between the two germline ends. The CDR3 covers 13 residues.

The chain uses TRBV11-3 and TRBJ2-1; TRBD2 agrees at 8 bases. V dropped 5 bases and J dropped 0; count of bases not matched to a gene: 3. Germline loops: CDR1 SGHNT, CDR2 YENEEA. The CDR3 consists of 15 residues. The CDR3: CASSPGTSSYNEQFF. In DNA form, the CDR3 reads TGTGCCAGCAGCCCAGGGACTAGCTCCTACAATGAGCAGTTCTTC.

The chain carries TRBV25-1 and TRBJ1-5; TRBD1 is a possible D gene (5 bases). There are 14 residues in the CDR3. Trimming took 3 bases from V and 2 from J, leaving 8 bases between them. Germline CDR1 reads MGHDK; CDR2 reads SYGVNS. The CDR3 nucleotides are TGTGCCAGCAGTGACCAGGGTGGCAATCAGCCCCAGCATTTT. This codes for CASSDQGGNQPQHF.

The J gene is TRBJ1-4, the V gene TRBV5-4; tentative D call: TRBD1 (6 bases). This CDR3 comprises 14 residues. Trimming removed 2 bases from V and 6 bases from J, with 11 bases in between. The V gene's germline CDR1 is SGHNT and CDR2 YYREEE (reference sequence). The CDR3 bases are TGTGCCAGCAGCTTTGAGGGGGGGGATGAAAAACTGTTTTTT. Its translation: CASSFEGGDEKLFF.

The chain recombines TRBV15 with TRBJ2-3; 8 positions agree with TRBD1. J was trimmed by 4 bases and V by 7 bases; bases with no gene match: 13. The CDR3 loop spans 16 amino acids. CDR1 and CDR2 (germline): LNHNV, YYDKDF (reference sequence). DNA of the CDR3: TGTGCCACCAAGGACAGGGATGGCCTAGTCGCAGATACGCAGTATTTT. It codes for CATKDRDGLVADTQYF.

The chain joins TRBV7-3 to TRBJ2-1; D perhaps matches TRBD2 (5 bases). Trimming took 2 bases from V and 9 from J, leaving 14 bases between them. Germline V gene sequence: CDR1 SGHTA, CDR2 FQGTGA. The CDR3 has 14 residues. The CDR3 nucleotides are TGTGCCAGCAGCTTAGCCCCAGCTCGGGGTGAGCAGTTCTTC. Protein sequence: CASSLAPARGEQFF.

This clone was seen a few times. Germline is not matched at one junction end, which may reflect a read error. The chain couples TRBV25-1 to TRBJ2-7; 7 bases are a match to TRBD1. Germline V CDR1 and CDR2: MGHDK, SYGVNS. This CDR3 comprises 11 residues. In nucleotides, the CDR3 is TGTGCCAGCAGTGAAGTCGGACAGGTTTCCTTC. Translation: CASSEVGQVSF.

The V gene is TRBV29-1, the J gene TRBJ1-5; TRBD1 aligns across 10 bases. This CDR3 is built from 15 residues. The trim removed 0 bases at V and 2 bases at J, leaving 1 base unmatched. Germline values: CDR1 SQVTM, CDR2 ANQGSEA. In DNA, the CDR3 is TGCAGCGTTGAAGATGGGACAGGGGGCAATCAGCCCCAGCATTTT. This translates into CSVEDGTGGNQPQHF.

The chain recombines TRBV29-1 with TRBJ2-3; 11 nucleotides line up with TRBD2. J lost 3 bases, V lost 4 bases, and 6 bases had no gene match. Germline V gene lookup returns CDR1 SQVTM and CDR2 ANQGSEA. There are 15 residues in the CDR3. DNA of the CDR3: TGCAGCGTTGTCCTAGCGGGAGGTTGGACAGATACGCAGTATTTT. Translated, it gives CSVVLAGGWTDTQYF.

Regarding this clone: One end of the junction fails to match germline, which may point to a read error. This sample also contains other DNA sequences that code for the same CDR3. The genes are TRBV28 and TRBJ1-6; TRBD1 aligns across 9 bases. The CDR3 spans 15 residues. The germline CDR1 and CDR2 sequences are MDHEN and SYDVKM. The CDR3 DNA reads as TGTGCCAGCATTTGGACAGGGGCCTATAATTCCCCCCTCCACTTT. Its protein product is CASIWTGAYNSPLHF.

The genes are TRBV16 and TRBJ1-4; the D is unclear. In germline, CDR1 is KGHSY, CDR2 FQNENV. The CDR3 spans 15 residues. The V gene lost 4 bases and the J gene lost 6 bases, with 15 bases spanning the gap. CDR3 residues: CASSRTAGWDEKLFF. In DNA, the CDR3 is TGTGCCAGCAGCCGCACAGCCGGATGGGATGAAAAACTGTTTTTT. The whole variable domain, filled in from reference TRBV16 and TRBJ1-4, reads GEEVAQTPKHLVRGEGQKAKLYCAPIKGHSYVFWYQQVLKNEFKFLISFQNENVFDETGMPKERFSAKCLPNSPCSLEIQATKLEDSAVYFCASSRTAGWDEKLFFGSGTQLSVL.

The chain links TRBV4-3 to TRBJ2-1, with 7 bases identical to TRBD2. The V segment lost 0 bases and the J segment 5 bases; nucleotides outside the gene matches: 7. This CDR3 region has 16 residues. Germline-derived CDR1 and CDR2 are LGHNA and YSLEER. The CDR3 sequence is CASSQDRPSGNNEQFF. CDR3 sequence (DNA): TGCGCCAGCAGCCAAGATCGGCCTAGCGGCAACAATGAGCAGTTCTTC.

This sequence joins TRBV30 and TRBJ1-1; perhaps TRBD1 as D (5 bases). The CDR3 loop spans 12 amino acids. With 1 base removed from V and 7 bases from J, the gap between germline ends came to 10 bases. CDR1 and CDR2 (germline): GTSNPN, SVGIG (reference sequence). The CDR3 spells CAWSDRQIEAFF. For the CDR3, the DNA is TGTGCCTGGAGTGACAGGCAGATTGAAGCTTTCTTT.

V is TRBV13 and J is TRBJ1-6; D is perhaps TRBD1 (5 bases). Germline-derived CDR1 and CDR2 are PRHDT and FYEKMQ (reference sequence). CDR3 length equals 15 residues. Deletions cut 6 bases from V and 1 base from J, with 10 bases between. Written as DNA, the CDR3 is TGTGCCAGCAGTAGTCAGGGATCCTATAATTCACCCCTCCACTTT. This translates into CASSSQGSYNSPLHF.

The chain joins TRBV6-5 to TRBJ1-2; D uncertain. This CDR3 is 15 amino acids long. V dropped 0 bases and J dropped 6 bases, with 14 bases sitting between them. The germline gives CDR1 MNHEY, CDR2 SVGAGI. CDR3 bases: TGTGCCAGCAGTTACTCGAATTTACGGGGAAATGGCTACACCTTC. It codes for CASSYSNLRGNGYTF.